The T cell receptor beta chain under discussion was sequenced for a study of blood T cell repertoires in COVID-19. Study details: Sources were T cells, B-cell-depleted T cells, or PBMCs; the material itself was cDNA or gDNA.

Germline V gene lookup returns CDR1 SGHVS and CDR2 FNYEAQ. The CDR3 consists of 16 residues. V dropped 1 base and J dropped 3; count of bases not matched to a gene: 6. Seattle cases were enrolled at active infection and followed longitudinally. Method: immunoSEQ multiplex PCR; TCRdb's copy keeps in-frame clones and lacks some. The profile shows around 73,000 clones, around 77% of them singletons. This clonotype originated in a man between 65 and 79 years old with COVID-19, enrolled during active disease. J is TRBJ1-5 and V is TRBV7-6; TRBD1 matches at 7 bases. Sequencing was carried out using peripheral blood. Here the CDR3 DNA reads TGTGCCAGCAGCTTAGAGGGGGCGCCTAACAATCAGCCCCAGCATTTT. Its translation: CASSLEGAPNNQPQHF. Variable domain in full (rest from reference TRBV7-6 and TRBJ1-5): GAGVSQSPRYKVTKRGQDVALRCDPISGHVSLYWYRQALGQGPEFLTYFNYEAQQDKSGLPNDRFSAERPEGSISTLTIQRTEQRDSAMYRCASSLEGAPNNQPQHFGDGTRLSIL.